There are many counts of the clone carrying this T cell receptor (beta chain). Its antigen is still unknown. 2 million PBMCs stored at -80 C were the source of the unsorted libraries. This entry comes from a study of neurological immune-mediated disorders. Study-level findings and limits: Private repertoires in all groups were suggested, as expanded clones shared no CDR3 amino acid sequences across subjects.

TCRdb passed the 5' RACE reads through MiXCR, listing each CDR3 protein once. In the table there are about 29,000 distinct CDR3 sequences, 9% to 15% of which are singletons. This TCR derives from a man in his sixties in good health. Sequenced input: PBMCs.

The CDR3 sequence is CASRPGQGLVLSSYEQYF. The CDR3, as DNA: TGTGCCAGCAGACCAGGACAGGGGTTGGTTCTCAGCTCCTACGAGCAGTACTTC. The V and J genes are TRBV5-5 and TRBJ2-7; 9 positions agree with TRBD1. Trimming at V came to 5 bases and at J to 0 bases, leaving 15 bases not matched to a gene. Germline V CDR1 and CDR2: SGHKS, YYEKEE (reference sequence). The CDR3 is made up of 18 amino acids.